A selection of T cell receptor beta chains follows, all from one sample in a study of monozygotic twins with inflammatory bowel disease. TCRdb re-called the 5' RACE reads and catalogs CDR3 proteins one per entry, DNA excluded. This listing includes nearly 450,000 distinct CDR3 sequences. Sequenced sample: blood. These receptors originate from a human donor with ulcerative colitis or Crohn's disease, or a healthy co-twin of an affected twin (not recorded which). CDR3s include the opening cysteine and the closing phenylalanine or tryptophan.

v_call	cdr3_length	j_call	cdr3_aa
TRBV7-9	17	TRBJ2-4	CASSLAGSGRAKNIQYF
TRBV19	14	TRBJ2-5	CASSIWKGSETQYF
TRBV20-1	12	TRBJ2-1	CSASGSDDEQFF
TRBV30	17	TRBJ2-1	CAWSVSWDRDTYNEQFF
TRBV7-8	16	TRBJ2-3	CASSFGTSGVADTQYF
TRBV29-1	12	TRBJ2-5	CSVGGLQETQYF
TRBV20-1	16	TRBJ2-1	CSAREAGANIRNEQFF
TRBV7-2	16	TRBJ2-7	CASSWTSGLSSYEQYF
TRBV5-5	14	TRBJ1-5	CASSLDVSNQPQHF
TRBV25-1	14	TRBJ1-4	CASRNTGGNEKLFF
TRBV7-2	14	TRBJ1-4	CASSRTVTNEKLFF
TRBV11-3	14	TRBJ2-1	CASTHGGPTDEQFF
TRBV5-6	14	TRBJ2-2	CASSYGTHTGELFF
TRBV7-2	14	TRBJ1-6	CASSPSSPGSPLHF
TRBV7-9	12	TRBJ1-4	CASSYYGEKLFF
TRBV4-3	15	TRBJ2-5	CASSSGQGVSETQYF
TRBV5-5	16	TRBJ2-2	CASSFPGAANTGELFF
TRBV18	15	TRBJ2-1	CASSPGLAGAKEQFF
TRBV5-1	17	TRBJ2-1	CASSLVPLADSYNEQFF
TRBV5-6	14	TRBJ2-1	CASSRSGGVGEQFF
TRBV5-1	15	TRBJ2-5	CASSLEGGRQETQYF
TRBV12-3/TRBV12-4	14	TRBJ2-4	CASWTGTGRNIQYF
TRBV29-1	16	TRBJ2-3	CSVEWWRAAVEGTQYF
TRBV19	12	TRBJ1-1	CASSSGGRGAFF
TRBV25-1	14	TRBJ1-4	CASSVGGGSEKLFF
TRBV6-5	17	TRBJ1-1	CASSYSKGVIVNTEAFF
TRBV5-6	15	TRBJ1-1	CASSSSQLARTEAFF
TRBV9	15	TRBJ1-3	CASSKGTIWRNTIYF
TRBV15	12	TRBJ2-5	CATSRGTETQYF
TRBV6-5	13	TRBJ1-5	CASSSYSDQPQHF
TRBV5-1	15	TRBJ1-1	CASSLDPARNTEAFF
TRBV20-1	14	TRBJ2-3	CSAPRGLPDNTQYF
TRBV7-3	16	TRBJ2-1	CASSLSGLQGNNEQFF
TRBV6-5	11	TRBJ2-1	CASEQGNEQFF
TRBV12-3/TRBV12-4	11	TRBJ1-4	CASSLDEKLFF
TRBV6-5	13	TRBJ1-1	CASSYGTGGEAFF
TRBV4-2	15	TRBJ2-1	CASSQFSSAYNEQFF
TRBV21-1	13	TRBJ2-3	CASSGAATDTQYF
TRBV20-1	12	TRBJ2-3	CSPLLNTDTQYF
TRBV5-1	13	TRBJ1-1	CASSERQNTEAFF
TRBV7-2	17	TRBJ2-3	CASSLWGRDGRTDTQYF
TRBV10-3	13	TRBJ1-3	CAIRGNSGNTIYF
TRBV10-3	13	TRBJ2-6	CAITGDGANVLTF
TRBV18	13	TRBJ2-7	CASSPGTRGEQYF
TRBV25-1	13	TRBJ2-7	CASSETGHYEQYF
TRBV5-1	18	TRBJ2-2	CASSLALPSGGNTGELFF
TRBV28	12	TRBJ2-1	CASWSSYNEQFF
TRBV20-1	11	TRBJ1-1	CSARAGQQAFF
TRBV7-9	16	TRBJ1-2	CASSSPSSGAGYGYTF
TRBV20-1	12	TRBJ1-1	CSASRKNTEAFF
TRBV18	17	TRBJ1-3	CASSPSQGQLAGNTIYF
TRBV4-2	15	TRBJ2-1	CASSHGRGGARMQFF
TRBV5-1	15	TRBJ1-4	CASSLAGRSDEKLFF
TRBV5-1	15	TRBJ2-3	CASSWGQGSTDTQYF
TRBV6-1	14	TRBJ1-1	CASTDNRMNTEAFF
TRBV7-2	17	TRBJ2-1	CASNLLGPGLAGGEQFF
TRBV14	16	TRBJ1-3	CASSQEETGIGNTIYF